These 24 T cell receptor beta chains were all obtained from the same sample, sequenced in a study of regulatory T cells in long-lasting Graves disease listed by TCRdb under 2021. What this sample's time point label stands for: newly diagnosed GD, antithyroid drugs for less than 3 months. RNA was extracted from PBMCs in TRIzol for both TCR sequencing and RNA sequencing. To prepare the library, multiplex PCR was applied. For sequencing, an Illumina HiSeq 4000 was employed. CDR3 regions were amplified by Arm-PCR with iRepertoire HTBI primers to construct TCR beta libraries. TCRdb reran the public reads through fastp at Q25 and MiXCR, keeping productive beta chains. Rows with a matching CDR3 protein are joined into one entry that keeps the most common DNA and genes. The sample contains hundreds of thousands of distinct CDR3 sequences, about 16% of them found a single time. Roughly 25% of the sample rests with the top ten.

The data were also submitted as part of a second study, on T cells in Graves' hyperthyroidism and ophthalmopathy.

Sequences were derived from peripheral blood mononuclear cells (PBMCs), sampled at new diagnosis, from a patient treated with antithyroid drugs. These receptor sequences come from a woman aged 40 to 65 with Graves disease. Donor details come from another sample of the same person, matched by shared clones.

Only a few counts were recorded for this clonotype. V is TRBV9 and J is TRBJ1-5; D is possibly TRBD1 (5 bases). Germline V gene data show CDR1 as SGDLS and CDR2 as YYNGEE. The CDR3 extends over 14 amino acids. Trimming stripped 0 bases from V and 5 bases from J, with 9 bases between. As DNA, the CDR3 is TGTGCCAGCAGCGTAGGCAGGGTGGATCAGCCCCAGCATTTT. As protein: CASSVGRVDQPQHF. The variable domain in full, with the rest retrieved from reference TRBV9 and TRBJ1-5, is DSGVTQTPKHLITATGQRVTLRCSPRSGDLSVYWYQQSLDQGLQFLIQYYNGEERAKGNILERFSAQQFPDLHSELNLSSLELGDSALYFCASSVGRVDQPQHFGDGTRLSIL.

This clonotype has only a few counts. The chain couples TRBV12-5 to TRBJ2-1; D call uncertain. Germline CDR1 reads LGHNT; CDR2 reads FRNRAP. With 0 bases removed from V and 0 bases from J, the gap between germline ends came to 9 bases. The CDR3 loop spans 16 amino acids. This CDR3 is CASGLVMGSSYNEQFF. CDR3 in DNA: TGTGCTAGTGGTTTGGTAATGGGTAGCTCCTACAATGAGCAGTTCTTC.

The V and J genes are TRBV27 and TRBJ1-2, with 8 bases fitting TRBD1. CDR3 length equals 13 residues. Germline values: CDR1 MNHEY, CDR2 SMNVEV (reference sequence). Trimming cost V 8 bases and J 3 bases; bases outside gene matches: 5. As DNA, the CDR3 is TGTGCCAGCTACGGACAGGGAGACTATGGCTACACCTTC. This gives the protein CASYGQGDYGYTF.

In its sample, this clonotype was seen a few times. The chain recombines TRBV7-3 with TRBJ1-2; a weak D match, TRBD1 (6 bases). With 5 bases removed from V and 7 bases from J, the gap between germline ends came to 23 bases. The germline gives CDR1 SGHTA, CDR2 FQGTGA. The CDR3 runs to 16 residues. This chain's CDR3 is CASSRGGATGSSGYTF. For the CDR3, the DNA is TGTGCCAGCAGCCGAGGGGGTGCCACAGGGTCGTCTGGCTACACCTTC.

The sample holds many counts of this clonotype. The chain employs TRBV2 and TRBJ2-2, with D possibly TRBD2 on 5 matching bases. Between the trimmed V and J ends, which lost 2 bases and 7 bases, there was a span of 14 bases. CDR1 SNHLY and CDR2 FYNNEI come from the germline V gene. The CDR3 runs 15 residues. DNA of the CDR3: TGTGCCAGCAGTGAATTTCGAGGGAACCTCGGGGAGCTGTTTTTT. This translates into CASSEFRGNLGELFF.

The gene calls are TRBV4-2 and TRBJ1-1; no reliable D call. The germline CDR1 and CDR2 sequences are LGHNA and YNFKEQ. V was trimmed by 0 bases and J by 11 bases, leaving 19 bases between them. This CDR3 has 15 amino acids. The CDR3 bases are TGTGCCAGCAGCCAAGACCCGAGCGGGAAGACGGCTGCTTTCTTT. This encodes CASSQDPSGKTAAFF.

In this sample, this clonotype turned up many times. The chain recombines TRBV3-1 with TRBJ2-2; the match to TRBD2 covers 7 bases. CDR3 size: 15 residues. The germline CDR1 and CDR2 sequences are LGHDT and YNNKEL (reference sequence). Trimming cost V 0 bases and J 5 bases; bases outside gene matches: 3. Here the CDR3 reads CASSQEQGGTGELFF. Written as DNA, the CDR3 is TGTGCCAGCAGCCAAGAGCAGGGAGGGACCGGGGAGCTGTTTTTT.

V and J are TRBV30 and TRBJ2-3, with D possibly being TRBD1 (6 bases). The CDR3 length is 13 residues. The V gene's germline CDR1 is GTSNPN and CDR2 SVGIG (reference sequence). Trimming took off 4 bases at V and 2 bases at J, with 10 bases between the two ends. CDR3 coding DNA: TGTGCCTGGACGAGGACAGACACAGATACGCAGTATTTT. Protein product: CAWTRTDTDTQYF.

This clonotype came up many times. In DNA form, the CDR3 reads TGTGCCAGCAGCTTAAGACTTGCACTAGCTAGCTACGAGCAGTACTTC. It is translated as CASSLRLALASYEQYF. The V gene is TRBV7-2, the J gene TRBJ2-7, with a possible D match to TRBD2 (6 bases). CDR1 SGHTA and CDR2 FQGNSA come from the germline V gene. Trimming pared 2 bases from V and 3 bases from J, leaving 17 bases between. CDR3 length: 16 amino acids.

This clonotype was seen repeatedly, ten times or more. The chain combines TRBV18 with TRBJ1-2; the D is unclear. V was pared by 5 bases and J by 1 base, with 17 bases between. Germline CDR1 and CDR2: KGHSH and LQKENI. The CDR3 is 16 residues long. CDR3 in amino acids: CASSTADLSINYGYTF. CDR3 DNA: TGTGCCAGCTCAACGGCGGATTTATCGATTAACTATGGCTACACCTTC.

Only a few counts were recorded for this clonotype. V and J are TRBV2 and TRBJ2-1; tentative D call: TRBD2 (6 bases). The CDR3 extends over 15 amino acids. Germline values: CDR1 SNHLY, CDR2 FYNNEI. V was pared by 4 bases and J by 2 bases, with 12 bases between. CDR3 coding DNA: TGTGCCAGCAGTGGGGCGGGGAGTCCCTACAATGAGCAGTTCTTC. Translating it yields CASSGAGSPYNEQFF.

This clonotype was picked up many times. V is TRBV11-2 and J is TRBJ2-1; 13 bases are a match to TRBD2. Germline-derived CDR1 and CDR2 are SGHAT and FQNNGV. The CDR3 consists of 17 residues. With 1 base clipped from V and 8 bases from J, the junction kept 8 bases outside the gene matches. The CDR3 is CASSLAHLLAGGYEQFF. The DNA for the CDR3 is TGTGCCAGCAGCTTAGCCCACCTACTAGCGGGGGGGTATGAGCAGTTCTTC.

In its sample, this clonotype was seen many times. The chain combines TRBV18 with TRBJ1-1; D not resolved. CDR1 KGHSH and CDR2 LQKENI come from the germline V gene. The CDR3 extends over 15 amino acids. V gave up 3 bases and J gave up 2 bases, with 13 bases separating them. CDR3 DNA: TGTGCCAGCTCACCGGGCCAGACGTATAACACTGAAGCTTTCTTT. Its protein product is CASSPGQTYNTEAFF.

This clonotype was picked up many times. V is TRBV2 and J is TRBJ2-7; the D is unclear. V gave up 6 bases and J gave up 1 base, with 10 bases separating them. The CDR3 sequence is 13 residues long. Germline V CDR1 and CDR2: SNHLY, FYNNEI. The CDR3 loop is CASRGWASYEQYF. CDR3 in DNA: TGTGCCAGCAGGGGGTGGGCTTCCTACGAGCAGTACTTC.

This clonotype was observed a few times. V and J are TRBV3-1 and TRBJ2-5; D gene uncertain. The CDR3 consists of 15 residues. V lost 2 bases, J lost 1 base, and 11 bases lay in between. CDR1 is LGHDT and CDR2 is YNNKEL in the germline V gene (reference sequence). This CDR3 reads CASSQNGNLQETQYF. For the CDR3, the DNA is TGTGCCAGCAGCCAAAACGGAAATCTCCAAGAGACCCAGTACTTC.

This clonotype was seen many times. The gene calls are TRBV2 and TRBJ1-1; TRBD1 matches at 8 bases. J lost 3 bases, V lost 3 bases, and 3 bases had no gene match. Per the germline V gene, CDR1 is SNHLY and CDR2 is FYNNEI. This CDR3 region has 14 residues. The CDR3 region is CASSDQGADTEAFF. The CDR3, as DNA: TGTGCCAGCAGTGATCAGGGGGCGGACACTGAAGCTTTCTTT. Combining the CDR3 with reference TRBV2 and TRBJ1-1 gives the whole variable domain EPEVTQTPSHQVTQMGQEVILRCVPISNHLYFYWYRQILGQKVEFLVSFYNNEISEKSEIFDDQFSVERPDGSNFTLKIRSTKLEDSAMYFCASSDQGADTEAFFGQGTRLTVV.

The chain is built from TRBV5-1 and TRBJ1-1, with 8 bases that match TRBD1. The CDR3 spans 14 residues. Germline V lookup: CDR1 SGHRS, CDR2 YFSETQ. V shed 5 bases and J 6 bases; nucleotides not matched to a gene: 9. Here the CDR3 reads CASSSTGGVSEAFF. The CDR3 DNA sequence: TGCGCCAGCAGTTCAACAGGGGGAGTCTCTGAAGCTTTCTTT.

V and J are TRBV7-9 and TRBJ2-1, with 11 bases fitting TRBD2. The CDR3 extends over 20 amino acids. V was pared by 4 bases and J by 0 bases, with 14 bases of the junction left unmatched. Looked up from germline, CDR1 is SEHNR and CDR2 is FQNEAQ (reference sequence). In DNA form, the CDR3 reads TGTGCCAGCAGCTCCTCCAGGGTAGCGGGGGGGAAAAGCTCCTACAATGAGCAGTTCTTC. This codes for CASSSSRVAGGKSSYNEQFF.

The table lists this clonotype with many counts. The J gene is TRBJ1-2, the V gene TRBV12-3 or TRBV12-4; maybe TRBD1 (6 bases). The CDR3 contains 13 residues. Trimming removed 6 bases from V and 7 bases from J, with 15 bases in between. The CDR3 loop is CASRKDRSRGYTF. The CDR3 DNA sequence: TGTGCCAGCAGAAAAGACAGGTCCCGTGGCTACACCTTC.

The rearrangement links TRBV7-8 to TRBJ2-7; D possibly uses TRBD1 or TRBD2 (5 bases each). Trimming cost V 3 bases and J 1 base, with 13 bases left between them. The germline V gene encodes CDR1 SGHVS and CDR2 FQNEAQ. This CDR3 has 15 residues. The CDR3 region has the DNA TGTGCCAGCAGCTTGGCTGGGACCGATTCCTACGAGCAGTACTTC. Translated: CASSLAGTDSYEQYF.

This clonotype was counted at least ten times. CDR3 nucleotides: TGTGCCAGCAGTGGCACAGGGTTTCACGGGGAGCTGTTTTTT. The encoded protein is CASSGTGFHGELFF. This rearrangement joins TRBV2 to TRBJ2-2; a weak D match, TRBD1 (6 bases). The germline V gene has CDR1 SNHLY and CDR2 FYNNEI. This CDR3 is built from 14 residues. The V end was cut by 4 bases, the J end by 7 bases, with 13 bases between.

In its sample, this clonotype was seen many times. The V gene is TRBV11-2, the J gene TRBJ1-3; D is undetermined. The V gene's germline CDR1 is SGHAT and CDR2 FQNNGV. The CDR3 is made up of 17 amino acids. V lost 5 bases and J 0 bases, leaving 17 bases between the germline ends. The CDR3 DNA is TGTGCCAGCAGCCGAGACCAGAGCCGAACCTCTGGAAACACCATATATTTT. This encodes CASSRDQSRTSGNTIYF. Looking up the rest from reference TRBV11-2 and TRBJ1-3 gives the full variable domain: EAGVAQSPRYKIIEKRQSVAFWCNPISGHATLYWYQQILGQGPKLLIQFQNNGVVDDSQLPKDRFSAERLKGVDSTLKIQPAKLEDSAVYLCASSRDQSRTSGNTIYFGEGSWLTVV.

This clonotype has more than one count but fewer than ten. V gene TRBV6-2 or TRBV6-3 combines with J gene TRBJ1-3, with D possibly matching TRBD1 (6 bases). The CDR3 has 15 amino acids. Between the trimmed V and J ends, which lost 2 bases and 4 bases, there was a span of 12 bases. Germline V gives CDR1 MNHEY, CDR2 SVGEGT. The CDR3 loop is CASSYAGARGNTIYF. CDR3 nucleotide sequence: TGTGCCAGCAGTTACGCGGGGGCAAGGGGAAACACCATATATTTT.

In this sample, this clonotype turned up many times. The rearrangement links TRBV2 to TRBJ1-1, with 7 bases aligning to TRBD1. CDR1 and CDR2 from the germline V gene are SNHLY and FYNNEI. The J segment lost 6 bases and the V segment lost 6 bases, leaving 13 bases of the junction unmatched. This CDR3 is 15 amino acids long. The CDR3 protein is CASRKGTVLYPEAFF. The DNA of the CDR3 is TGTGCCAGCAGAAAGGGGACAGTGTTGTATCCTGAAGCTTTCTTT.